What follows describes a single TCR beta chain. It lacks a known antigen. No qualities accompany the bases; no much larger clone lies one base away. The data belong to a study of CD8+ T cells in alopecia areata (dated by TCRdb to 2016 to 2019). Some background on the complete study: Treated patients were enrolled in an open-label pilot trial of oral tofacitinib, 5 to 10 mg twice daily, for moderate-to-severe alopecia areata. The RNA source kit depended on sample type: the PAXgene miRNA kit for fixed scalp, the miRNeasy kit for PBMCs, and the RNeasy kit for mouse skin. Biopsies were taken from tofacitinib-treated patients at baseline and at 4 and 24 weeks of treatment, and a later scalp biopsy was taken in several of the tofacitinib-treated patients. Scalp clonality was compared among normal scalp (n=4), patchy alopecia areata scalp (n=8), and alopecia totalis/universalis scalp (n=8). The study used high-throughput TCRbeta sequencing to examine T cell clonal expansion in alopecia areata, in both the C3H/HeJ mouse model and human patients. Scalp tissue and sorted CD4+ and CD8+ peripheral blood T cells from patchy and totalis/universalis alopecia areata patients and from healthy controls were covered by human TCRbeta sequencing. Patients stayed on tofacitinib for 6 to 18 months and then had 6 months of follow-up off drug so that delayed response and recurrence could be assessed. TCRbeta CDR3 regions were amplified by immunoSEQ multiplex PCR with 35 Vbeta forward and 13 Jbeta reverse primers.

From alopecia areata patients, peripheral blood was collected along with lesional scalp punch biopsies. PBMCs were isolated by density centrifugation and stained for CD3, CD4 and CD8, and CD4+ and CD8+ T cells were sorted on a FACSAria. The paper's findings and limits, for the study overall: Shared TCR sequences between patients were less evident than in mice, which may be partly attributable to HLA diversity in the patient population. Unlike mouse skin, where gammadelta T cells dominate, normal human skin contains resident alphabeta T cells that get sequenced too, which complicates analysis of the scalp TCR repertoire. Compared with normal scalp, lesional scalp had higher clonality and more expanded CD8+ clones, particularly in alopecia totalis/universalis, a pattern that suggests antigenic drive.

Library construction relied on the immunoSEQ multiplex PCR assay. For TCR sequencing, RNA was extracted from every sample and reverse transcribed into cDNA to serve as template. First-strand cDNA was synthesized with SuperScript III using a 2:1 mix of oligo-dT and random hexamers. A synthetic immune receptor repertoire was used to gauge amplification bias, and whatever bias remained was removed computationally. Concerning the study's data processing: Raw reads were preprocessed to remove errors, and CDR3 was defined according to IMGT conventions as the region from the conserved cysteine to phenylalanine. Clonality was calculated as 1 minus Shannon entropy normalized by log2 of the number of productive unique TCRs. Whether scalp clones were CD4 or CD8 was inferred by matching scalp TCRbeta sequences against CD4 and CD8 repertoires sorted from blood. Not all clones reach the TCRdb copy of this immuneACCESS table, which keeps in-frame sequences only. Checked studies attribute under half of the gap to unresolved V genes and leave the rest unexplained. That table furnishes V, J and clone size, whereas the DNA furnished D and trimming. In all, the sample holds about 97,000 clones, and roughly two fifths of those were seen once. The ten top clones hold 1% to 1.5% of the sample.

Via the germline V gene, CDR1 is SQVTM and CDR2 ANQGSEA. The CDR3 holds 14 amino acids from the cysteine to the phenylalanine. Only the CDR3 part of the read is kept: 42 bases, read in frame from the first base. Trimmed from V: 4 bases; trimmed from J: 7 bases; junction bases lacking a gene match: 9. The receptor was isolated from a human donor with alopecia areata. This sequence uses TRBV29-1 and TRBJ1-5; 8 of the junction bases match TRBD1. Sequenced material: CD4+ T cells sorted from blood. The bases read TGCAGCGTTGCGGCAGGGGGCTTAAGCCAGCCCCAGCATTTT. It translates to CSVAAGGLSQPQHF.